The present entry profiles one T cell receptor beta chain with its context. Its antigen is not identified. The data belong to a study of T cell responses to AZD1222 COVID-19 vaccine. Study outcomes and limitations: Scientists sampled the repertoires only once the peak T cell response had passed.

The protocol was immunoSEQ multiplex PCR, while the TCRdb copy is restricted to in-frame clones and leaves out a portion. The sample gives about 180,000 clones, about 90% of which show up once; around a tenth is in the top ten. Looked up from germline, CDR1 is SGHRS and CDR2 is YFSETQ. The CDR3 has 16 amino acids. J lost 3 bases, V lost 2 bases, and 4 bases had no gene match. This chain uses TRBV5-1 with TRBJ2-3, with 12 positions matching TRBD2. This clonotype was sampled from an adult who received the AZD1222 COVID-19 vaccine. The input for sequencing was peripheral blood, taken 28 days after the second AZD1222 dose. The CDR3 reads CASSFRLAGDTDTQYF. DNA of the CDR3: TGCGCCAGCAGCTTCCGACTAGCGGGGGATACAGATACGCAGTATTTT.